The present entry profiles one T cell receptor beta chain with its context. This entry is derived from a study of blood T cell repertoires in COVID-19. Whole-study context: Collection of acute and convalescent COVID-19 samples took place in the United States, Italy and Spain.

Using immunoSEQ multiplex PCR, the repertoire was profiled, and TCRdb retains in-frame clones only, with some absent. This table holds roughly 90,000 clones, around four fifths found once. The material sequenced was peripheral blood. The TCR sequence derives from an elderly woman with active or convalescent COVID-19.

The CDR3 loop reads CASSLMGVHEQYF. CDR3 DNA: TGTGCCAGCAGCCTCATGGGAGTGCACGAGCAGTACTTC. The gene calls are TRBV3-1 (or the pseudogene TRBV3-2) and TRBJ2-7, with D possibly TRBD2 on 5 matching bases. The V end was cut by 4 bases, the J end by 5 bases, with 12 bases between. The germline CDR1 and CDR2 sequences are LGHDT and YNNKEL (reference sequence). This CDR3 contains 13 residues.